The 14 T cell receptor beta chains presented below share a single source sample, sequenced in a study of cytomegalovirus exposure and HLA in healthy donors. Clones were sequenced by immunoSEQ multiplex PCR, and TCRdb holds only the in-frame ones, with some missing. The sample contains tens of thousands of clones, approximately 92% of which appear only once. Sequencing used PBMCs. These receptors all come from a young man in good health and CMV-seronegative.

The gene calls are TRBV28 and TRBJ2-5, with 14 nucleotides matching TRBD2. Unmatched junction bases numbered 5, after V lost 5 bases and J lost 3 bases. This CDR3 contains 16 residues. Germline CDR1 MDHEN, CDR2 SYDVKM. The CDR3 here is CASSLETSGREETQYF. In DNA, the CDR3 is TGTGCCAGCAGTCTTGAGACTAGCGGGAGGGAAGAGACCCAGTACTTC.

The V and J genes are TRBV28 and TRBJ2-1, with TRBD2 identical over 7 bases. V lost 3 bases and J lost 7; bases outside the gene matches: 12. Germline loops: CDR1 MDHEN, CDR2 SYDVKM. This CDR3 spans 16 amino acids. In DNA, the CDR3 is TGTGCCAGCAGTTTGCAGCGGCGGGAGAATGAAAATGAGCAGTTCTTC. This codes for CASSLQRRENENEQFF.

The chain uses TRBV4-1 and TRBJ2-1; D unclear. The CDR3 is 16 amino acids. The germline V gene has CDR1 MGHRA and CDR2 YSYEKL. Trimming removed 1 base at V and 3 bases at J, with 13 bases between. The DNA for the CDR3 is TGCGCCAGCAGCCAAGGATCCAGCAGGTACTACAATGAGCAGTTCTTC. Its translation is CASSQGSSRYYNEQFF.

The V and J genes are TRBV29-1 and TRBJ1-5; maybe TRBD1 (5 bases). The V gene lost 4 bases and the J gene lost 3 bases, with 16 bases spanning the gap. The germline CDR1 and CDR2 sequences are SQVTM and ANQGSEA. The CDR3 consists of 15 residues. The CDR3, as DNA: TGCAGCGTTGTGCGCGGCGGGGCCTTCAATCAGCCCCAGCATTTT. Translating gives CSVVRGGAFNQPQHF.

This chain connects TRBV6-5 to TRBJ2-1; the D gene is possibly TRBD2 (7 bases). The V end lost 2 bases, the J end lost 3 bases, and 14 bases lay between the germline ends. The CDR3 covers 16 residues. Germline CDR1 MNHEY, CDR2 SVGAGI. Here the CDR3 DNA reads TGTGCCAGCAGTTACGAAGGGGGGGGAAGCTACAATGAGCAGTTCTTC. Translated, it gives CASSYEGGGSYNEQFF.

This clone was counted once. This CDR3 reads CASSGNRDRRYEQYF. CDR3 DNA sequence: TGCGCCAGCAGCGGAAACCGGGACAGGCGGTACGAGCAGTACTTC. This chain links TRBV5-1 with TRBJ2-7; TRBD1 matches 8 bases. From germline, CDR1 is SGHRS and CDR2 YFSETQ. J gave up 4 bases and V 4 bases, and 10 bases lay outside the gene matches. The CDR3 is 15 residues long.

DNA of the CDR3: TGTGCCACCAGCCTACAGGGCGCTGAAGCTTTCTTT. Its translation is CATSLQGAEAFF. The chain employs TRBV15 and TRBJ1-1; TRBD1 might be the D (6 bases). The germline gives CDR1 LNHNV, CDR2 YYDKDF (reference sequence). The CDR3 runs 12 residues. V was clipped by 5 bases and J by 6 bases, with 10 bases between them.

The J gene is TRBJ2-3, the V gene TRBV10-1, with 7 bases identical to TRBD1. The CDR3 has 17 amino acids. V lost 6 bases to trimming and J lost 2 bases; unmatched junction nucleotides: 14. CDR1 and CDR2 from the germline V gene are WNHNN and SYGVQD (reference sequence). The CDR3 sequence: CASSPSTGKAFTDTQYF. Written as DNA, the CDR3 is TGCGCCAGCAGCCCCTCGACAGGGAAGGCCTTCACAGATACGCAGTATTTT.

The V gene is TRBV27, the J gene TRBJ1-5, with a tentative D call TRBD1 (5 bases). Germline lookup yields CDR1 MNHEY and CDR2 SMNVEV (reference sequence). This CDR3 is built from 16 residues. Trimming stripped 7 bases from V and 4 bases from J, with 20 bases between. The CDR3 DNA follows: TGTGCCAGCACCGCCCTCAGAACGTCAGGGAATCAGCCCCAGCATTTT. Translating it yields CASTALRTSGNQPQHF.

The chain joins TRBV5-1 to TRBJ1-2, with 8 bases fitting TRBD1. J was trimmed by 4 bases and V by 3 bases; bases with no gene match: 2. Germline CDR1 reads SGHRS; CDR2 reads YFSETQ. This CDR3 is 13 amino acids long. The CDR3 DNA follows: TGCGCCAGCAGCTCCGGACAGGGCTATGGCTACACCTTC. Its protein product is CASSSGQGYGYTF.

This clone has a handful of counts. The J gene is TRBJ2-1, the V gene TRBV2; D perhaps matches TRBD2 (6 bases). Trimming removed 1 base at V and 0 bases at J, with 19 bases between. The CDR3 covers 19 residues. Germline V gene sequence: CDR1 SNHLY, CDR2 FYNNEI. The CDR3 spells CASSEGWGTPLSSYNEQFF. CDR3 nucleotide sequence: TGTGCCAGCAGTGAAGGGTGGGGGACTCCCCTCAGCTCCTACAATGAGCAGTTCTTC.

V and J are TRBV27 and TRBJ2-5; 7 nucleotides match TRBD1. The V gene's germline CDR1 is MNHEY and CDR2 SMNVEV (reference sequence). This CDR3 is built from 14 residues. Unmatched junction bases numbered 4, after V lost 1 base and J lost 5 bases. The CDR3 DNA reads TGTGCCAGCAGTTTATATTCCAGGGGGGAGACCCAGTACTTC. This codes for CASSLYSRGETQYF.

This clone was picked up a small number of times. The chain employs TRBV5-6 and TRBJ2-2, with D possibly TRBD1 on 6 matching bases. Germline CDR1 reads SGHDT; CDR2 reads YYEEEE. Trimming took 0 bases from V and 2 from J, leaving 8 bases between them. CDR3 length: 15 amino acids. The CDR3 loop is CASSLAGTNTGELFF. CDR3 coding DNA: TGTGCCAGCAGCTTGGCCGGGACAAACACCGGGGAGCTGTTTTTT.

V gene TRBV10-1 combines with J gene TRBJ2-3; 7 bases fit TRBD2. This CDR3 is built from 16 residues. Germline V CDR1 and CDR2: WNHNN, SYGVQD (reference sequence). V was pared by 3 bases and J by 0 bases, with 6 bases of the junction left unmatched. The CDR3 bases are TGCGCCAGCAGTGATCAACCTAGCGGAAGCACAGATACGCAGTATTTT. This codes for CASSDQPSGSTDTQYF.